This record looks at one TCR beta chain sequence and its context. The entry originates in a study of blood T cell repertoires in COVID-19. Authors' processing steps: Amplified reference gene primers provided the basis for estimating nucleated cell counts. Measured with immunoSEQ multiplex PCR; TCRdb has only the in-frame clones, and not every one. Clone size and the V and J calls come from that table; the DNA yielded D and trimming. The sample has about 110,000 clones, about 88% seen once; the top ten hold about 2.2%. Germline V CDR1 and CDR2: SGHAT, FQNNGV. The ends were cut back, 1 base at V and 4 bases at J, with 19 bases in the middle. The CDR3 length is 17 residues.

The receptor was derived from a human donor in a cohort sampled during active COVID-19. Sequenced: peripheral blood. This chain joins TRBV11-2 and TRBJ2-5; maybe TRBD2 (7 bases). The CDR3, as DNA: TGTGCCAGCAGCTTAGGGCGCGTAGGGGGGGCAGGAGAGACCCAGTACTTC. Its protein is CASSLGRVGGAGETQYF.